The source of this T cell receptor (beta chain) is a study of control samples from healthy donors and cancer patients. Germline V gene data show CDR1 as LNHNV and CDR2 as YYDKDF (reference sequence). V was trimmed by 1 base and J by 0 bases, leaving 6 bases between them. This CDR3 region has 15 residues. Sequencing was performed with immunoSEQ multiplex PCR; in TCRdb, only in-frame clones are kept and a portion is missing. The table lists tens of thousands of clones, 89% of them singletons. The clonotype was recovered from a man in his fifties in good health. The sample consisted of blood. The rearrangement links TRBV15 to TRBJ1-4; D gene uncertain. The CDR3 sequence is CATSRGLATNEKLFF. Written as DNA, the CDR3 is TGTGCCACCAGCAGAGGACTCGCAACTAATGAAAAACTGTTTTTT.